The present entry profiles one TCR beta chain with its context. Its antigen remains unidentified. Likely a read error: the CDR3 ends without its conserved phenylalanine or tryptophan. The record originates from a study of tumor and adjacent non-tumor tissue in lung cancer. Notes on the study in general: Normal lung showed higher cumulative top 100 clone frequency than tumor.

The template was RNA from unsorted bulk tissue. Distant lung tissue was collected more than 3 cm away from the tumor edge. The germline V gene encodes CDR1 SEHNR and CDR2 FQNEAQ (reference sequence). The CDR3 is 14 amino acids. Three rounds of nested PCR, following a modified ARM-PCR protocol, produced the TCRbeta library. A single record per CDR3 protein comes from TCRdb applying MiXCR to the multiplex PCR reads. The sample lists 98,000 or so distinct CDR3 sequences, about 80% seen once, with under 40% in the top ten. Sequenced input: distant non-tumor lung tissue. V gene TRBV7-9 combines with J gene TRBJ2-3; the match to TRBD1 covers 9 bases. The TCR originated in a man in his 60s with small cell lung cancer. Here the CDR3 reads CARRTTGGEDTQYL. The CDR3 DNA sequence: TGTGCCCGCAGAACCACAGGGGGCGAGGATACGCAGTATCTT.